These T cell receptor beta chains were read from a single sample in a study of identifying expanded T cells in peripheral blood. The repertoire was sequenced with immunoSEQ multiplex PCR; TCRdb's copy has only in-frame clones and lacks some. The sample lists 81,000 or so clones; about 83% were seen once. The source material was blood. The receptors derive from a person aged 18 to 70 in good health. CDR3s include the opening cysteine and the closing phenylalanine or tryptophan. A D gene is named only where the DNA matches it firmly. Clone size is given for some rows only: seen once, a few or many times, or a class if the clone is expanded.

CASSRIVEEQYF	TGTGCCAGCAGCCGAATAGTGGAGGAGCAGTACTTC	TRBV7-9	TRBJ2-7	.	.
CASRAGVDTQYF	TGTGCCAGCAGGGCAGGGGTGGATACGCAGTATTTT	TRBV28	TRBJ2-3	.	.
CASSLGGQGYYEQYF	TGTGCCAGCAGCTTAGGGGGACAGGGTTACTACGAGCAGTACTTC	TRBV7-8	TRBJ2-7	.	TRBD1
CASSFGTGDSNQPQHF	TGTGCCAGCAGCTTTGGCACAGGGGATAGCAATCAGCCCCAGCATTTT	TRBV7-2	TRBJ1-5	many	TRBD1
CASSQEHGTEAFF	TGCGCCAGCAGCCAAGAGCATGGGACTGAAGCTTTCTTT	TRBV4-3	TRBJ1-1	few	.
CASRVFRDRVEAFF	TGTGCCAGCAGGGTTTTCCGGGACAGGGTTGAAGCTTTCTTT	TRBV6-5	TRBJ1-1	.	TRBD1
CASNQLAANTGELFF	TGTGCCAGTAACCAACTAGCGGCGAACACCGGGGAGCTGTTTTTT	TRBV19	TRBJ2-2	.	TRBD2
CASTLPAGGNTEAFF	TGTGCCAGCACCCTCCCGGCGGGTGGGAACACTGAAGCTTTCTTT	TRBV7-9	TRBJ1-1	.	.
CASSYSGSANTGELFF	TGTGCCAGCAGTTACTCTGGTAGCGCGAACACCGGGGAGCTGTTTTTT	TRBV6-5	TRBJ2-2	once	.
CASSKAGVDTQYF	TGTGCCAGTAGTAAGGCGGGAGTAGATACGCAGTATTTT	TRBV19	TRBJ2-3	.	TRBD2
CASSYPGEGYYEQYF	TGTGCCAGCAGTTATCCAGGAGAGGGGTACTACGAGCAGTACTTC	TRBV6-5	TRBJ2-7	.	.
CASSLGVRPSYGYTF	TGTGCCAGCAGCTTAGGAGTCAGGCCCAGCTATGGCTACACCTTC	TRBV7-9	TRBJ1-2	.	.
CASSLGEYEQYF	TGTGCCAGCAGCCTTGGGGAGTACGAGCAGTACTTC	TRBV7-8	TRBJ2-7	.	.
CASSLGWGITDTQYF	TGTGCCAGCAGCTTAGGATGGGGCATTACAGATACGCAGTATTTT	TRBV7-2	TRBJ2-3	few	.
CASSFRDYGYTF	TGTGCCAGCAGCTTCAGGGATTATGGCTACACCTTC	TRBV5-8	TRBJ1-2	.	.
CASSPDRYRGSNQPQHF	TGTGCCAGCAGTCCGGACAGGTATAGGGGTAGCAATCAGCCCCAGCATTTT	TRBV27	TRBJ1-5	.	TRBD1
CASSSDTTRRETQYF	TGTGCCAGCAGCTCCGACACTACCCGAAGAGAGACCCAGTACTTC	TRBV7-9	TRBJ2-5	.	.
CASSLTSGGGNEQFF	TGCGCCAGCAGCTTAACTAGCGGGGGTGGCAATGAGCAGTTCTTC	TRBV5-1	TRBJ2-1	.	TRBD2
CASSPNFGLAYSRNEQFF	TGTGCCAGCAGCCCGAACTTCGGACTAGCTTATTCTCGGAATGAGCAGTTCTTC	TRBV14	TRBJ2-1	.	TRBD2
CASSSNRANTDTQYF	TGTGCCAGCAGCTCCAACAGGGCCAACACAGATACGCAGTATTTT	TRBV7-3	TRBJ2-3	.	.
CASSLVLAPRTDTQYF	TGTGCCAGCAGCTTAGTTTTAGCGCCTAGAACAGATACGCAGTATTTT	TRBV7-9	TRBJ2-3	.	.
CASSPGQTNQPQHF	TGTGCCAGCTCACCCGGACAGACCAATCAGCCCCAGCATTTT	TRBV18	TRBJ1-5	.	.
CASSLLGVAYNEQFF	TGTGCCAGCAGCTTGTTGGGAGTAGCCTACAATGAGCAGTTCTTC	TRBV5-8	TRBJ2-1	.	.
CASSSGTGVYQPQHF	TGTGCCAGCAGCTCCGGGACAGGGGTGTATCAGCCCCAGCATTTT	TRBV5-6	TRBJ1-5	.	TRBD1
CASSLGGGGQGENEQFF	TGTGCCAGCAGCTTAGGGGGAGGCGGACAGGGAGAAAATGAGCAGTTCTTC	TRBV11-3	TRBJ2-1	.	TRBD1
CASRLGGYTEAFF	TGTGCCAGCAGGTTAGGGGGCTACACTGAAGCTTTCTTT	TRBV6-5	TRBJ1-1	.	TRBD1
CASSLGVSDYNEQFF	TGTGCCAGCAGCCTCGGTGTTAGCGACTACAATGAGCAGTTCTTC	TRBV9	TRBJ2-1	once	.
CASSPWLNTEAFF	TGTGCCAGCAGCCCCTGGCTTAACACTGAAGCTTTCTTT	TRBV6-5	TRBJ1-1	.	.
CAIGTEYEQYF	TGTGCCATCGGGACAGAGTACGAGCAGTACTTC	TRBV10-3	TRBJ2-7	large	TRBD1
CASSFGKGGELFF	TGTGCCAGCAGCTTTGGGAAGGGCGGGGAGCTGTTTTTT	TRBV5-6	TRBJ2-2	.	.
CASSYAGPGGRETQYF	TGTGCCAGCAGTTACGCGGGTCCAGGGGGCCGGGAGACCCAGTACTTC	TRBV6-5	TRBJ2-5	.	TRBD1
CASSLSGSTDTQYF	TGCGCCAGCAGCTTAAGCGGGAGCACAGATACGCAGTATTTT	TRBV5-1	TRBJ2-3	few	.
CASSLVGREETQYF	TGTGCCAGCAGCTTAGTCGGCAGAGAAGAGACCCAGTACTTC	TRBV7-9	TRBJ2-5	.	.
CSVEGPDEQYF	TGCAGCGTTGAAGGCCCAGACGAGCAGTACTTC	TRBV29-1	TRBJ2-7	.	.
CASSLGGDQPQHF	TGTGCCAGCAGCTTAGGGGGGGATCAGCCCCAGCATTTT	TRBV7-6	TRBJ1-5	.	.
CASSSPVSGSLEQYF	TGTGCCAGCAGTTCACCGGTTAGCGGGAGTCTCGAGCAGTACTTC	TRBV6-5	TRBJ2-7	once	TRBD2
CASSLRGHSNEKLFF	TGTGCCAGCAGTCTCAGGGGGCATTCTAATGAAAAACTGTTTTTT	TRBV25-1	TRBJ1-4	.	TRBD1
CASSPWDRVAMQYF	TGTGCCAGCAGTCCGTGGGACAGGGTGGCTATGCAGTATTTT	TRBV27	TRBJ2-3	.	TRBD1
CASSRGDFSMNTEAFF	TGCGCCAGCAGTAGAGGGGATTTTTCAATGAACACTGAAGCTTTCTTT	TRBV5-1	TRBJ1-1	once	.
CASSLKRDRGMNYGYTF	TGTGCCAGCAGTTTAAAGCGGGACAGGGGGATGAACTATGGCTACACCTTC	TRBV27	TRBJ1-2	.	TRBD1
CASSRGQGSTGELFF	TGTGCCAGCAGCAGAGGACAGGGCAGCACCGGGGAGCTGTTTTTT	TRBV7-2	TRBJ2-2	.	TRBD1